This T cell receptor beta chain was sequenced in a study of T cells expressing NK-cell markers. The CDR3 consists of 13 residues. The germline gives CDR1 SEHNR, CDR2 FQNEAQ (reference sequence). TCRdb re-called the 5' RACE reads; every CDR3 protein appears as one record, without DNA. The sample has 300,000 to 500,000 distinct CDR3 sequences; the top ten hold approximately 11%. The chain couples TRBV7-9 to TRBJ1-3; the D call of TRBD1 rests on TCRdb alone, since no DNA is present to check it. This TCR came from a woman in her 50s in good health. Source material: blood T cells: a sorted CD56 or NKG2C T cell subset, CD4+ or CD8+ T cells, or bulk PBMC T cells (not recorded which). This chain's CDR3 is CASSIQGGNTIYF.